Listed below are T cell receptor beta chains from one sample, sequenced in a study of cytomegalovirus exposure and HLA in healthy donors. The table came from immunoSEQ multiplex PCR; TCRdb's copy has only in-frame clones and leaves some out. Counted here are around 210,000 clones, about three quarters occurring once; the ten biggest clones make up approximately 0.47%. Sequencing was done on a sample of PBMCs. The source is a boy aged 5-17 years in good health and CMV-seronegative. CDR3s include the opening cysteine and the closing phenylalanine or tryptophan.

TRBV30 | CAWNQGLNYGYTF
TRBV6-5 | CASSRQGTSGNTIYF
TRBV18 | CASSQIRAGRVNYEQYF
TRBV2 | CASSLALAGGEETQYF
TRBV2 | CAGQATSGTYEQYF
TRBV29-1 | CSVEASGSRREDTQYF
TRBV27 | CASSFSGRTLYEQYF
TRBV6-6 | CASSFRTQGGNEQFF
TRBV2 | CASSERGNYGYTF
TRBV4-1 | CASSQTIHNSGNTIYF
TRBV4-1 | CASRSPRGGAGYGYTF
TRBV11-2 | CASSSDRVNTEAFF